Listed below are T cell receptor beta chains from one sample, sequenced in a study of cytomegalovirus exposure and HLA in healthy donors. Here immunoSEQ multiplex PCR was the method, and the copy in TCRdb shows in-frame clones only, minus some. This sample yields hundreds of thousands of clones, of which over 70% are seen a single time; over 13% belongs to the top ten. The source material was PBMCs. These receptors were taken from a woman in her thirties in good health and CMV-seropositive. Each CDR3 is given with its conserved first and last residue. Fields, in order: D gene, clone size, J gene, V gene, CDR3 protein, CDR3 DNA. A D gene is named only where the DNA matches it firmly. Clone size appears in some rows only: once, few, many, or a class for an expanded clone.

>TRBD1|NA|TRBJ1-5|TRBV2
CASTGQGVYQPQHF
TGTGCCAGCACGGGTCAGGGGGTATATCAGCCCCAGCATTTT
>NA|NA|TRBJ1-3|TRBV5-6
CASRPGPVSSGNTIYF
TGTGCCAGCAGACCCGGACCGGTGAGCTCTGGAAACACCATATATTTT
>NA|once|TRBJ2-7|TRBV11-2
CASSLDWGEQYF
TGTGCCAGCAGCTTAGACTGGGGCGAGCAGTACTTC
>NA|few|TRBJ1-3|TRBV30
CAGRHSGNTIYF
TGTGCTGGCAGACACTCTGGAAACACCATATATTTT
>NA|NA|TRBJ2-2|TRBV5-4
CASSFDQGSVTGELFF
TGTGCCAGCAGCTTTGACCAGGGCTCTGTAACCGGGGAGCTGTTTTTT
>NA|few|TRBJ2-1|TRBV6-5
CASSYAAESYNEQFF
TGTGCCAGCAGTTATGCGGCGGAGTCCTACAATGAGCAGTTCTTC
>TRBD1|NA|TRBJ2-7|TRBV7-8
CASSLGRSGTGMDEQYF
TGTGCCAGCAGCTTAGGACGTTCGGGGACAGGGATGGACGAGCAGTACTTC
>NA|NA|TRBJ2-7|TRBV27
CASSTLDRKGSYEQYF
TGTGCCAGCAGTACCCTTGACAGGAAGGGTTCCTACGAGCAGTACTTC
>TRBD1|NA|TRBJ1-3|TRBV7-2
CASRTTGAGNTIYF
TGTGCCAGCAGAACTACAGGGGCGGGAAACACCATATATTTT
>TRBD1|NA|TRBJ1-4|TRBV6-6
CASSTQGADNEKLFF
TGTGCCAGCAGTACCCAGGGGGCGGATAATGAAAAACTGTTTTTT
>TRBD2|once|TRBJ2-1|TRBV5-1
CASSRRLAGGQGNEQFF
TGCGCCAGCAGCCGACGACTAGCGGGAGGCCAGGGGAATGAGCAGTTCTTC
>NA|NA|TRBJ2-2|TRBV2
CASSGTTGELFF
TGTGCCAGCAGTGGAACCACCGGGGAGCTGTTTTTT
>NA|NA|TRBJ1-5|TRBV6-5
CASRGSGYSNQPQHF
TGTGCCAGCAGGGGGTCAGGATATAGCAATCAGCCCCAGCATTTT
>NA|NA|TRBJ2-5|TRBV6-1
CASRISVETQYF
TGTGCCAGCAGAATTTCAGTCGAGACCCAGTACTTC
>NA|NA|TRBJ2-7|TRBV7-2
CASRVGQGHEQYF
TGTGCCAGCAGAGTAGGCCAGGGCCACGAGCAGTACTTC
>TRBD1|NA|TRBJ1-2|TRBV5-1
CASSPGQGSYGYTF
TGCGCCAGCAGCCCAGGACAGGGTAGCTATGGCTACACCTTC
>NA|NA|TRBJ2-7|TRBV30
CAWSVLRGYEQYF
TGTGCCTGGAGTGTACTCAGGGGATACGAGCAGTACTTC
>NA|NA|TRBJ1-2|TRBV19
CASSIKGQREYTF
TGTGCCAGTAGTATAAAGGGTCAAAGGGAGTACACCTTC
>NA|NA|TRBJ2-1|TRBV2
CASSERAANEQFF
TGTGCCAGCAGTGAAAGAGCGGCCAATGAGCAGTTCTTC
>TRBD2|NA|TRBJ2-1|TRBV7-9
CASSNLGLAGDNEQFF
TGTGCCAGCAGTAATCTTGGGCTAGCGGGAGACAATGAGCAGTTCTTC
>TRBD1|NA|TRBJ1-2|TRBV5-8
CASSLDGQGAFDGYTF
TGTGCCAGCAGCTTGGATGGACAGGGGGCTTTTGATGGCTACACCTTC
>NA|few|TRBJ1-2|TRBV6-5
CASSPPGAGSYGYTF
TGTGCCAGCAGCCCTCCGGGGGCAGGCTCGTATGGCTACACCTTC
>NA|NA|TRBJ2-7|TRBV7-2
CASSGGTYEQYF
TGTGCCAGCAGCGGGGGGACCTACGAGCAGTACTTC